Below are 8 T cell receptor beta chains sequenced from a single sample in a study of OX40 agonist ivuxolimab in advanced cancers. Sequencing was performed with immunoSEQ multiplex PCR; in TCRdb, only in-frame clones are kept and a portion is missing. The table lists about 35,000 clones, 70% to 85% of them singletons. Sequences were derived from CD4+ or CD8+ T cells sorted from blood, sampled in a trial of the OX40 agonist ivuxolimab. These receptors were collected from an adult with an advanced solid tumor such as melanoma, head and neck, liver or kidney cancer.

V usage is TRBV30 and J usage is TRBJ1-2, with 8 bases identical to TRBD1. This CDR3 contains 18 residues. CDR1 GTSNPN and CDR2 SVGIG come from the germline V gene (reference sequence). J was trimmed by 0 bases and V by 0 bases; bases with no gene match: 12. This CDR3 is CAWSVKQGARASNYGYTF. In DNA, the CDR3 is TGTGCCTGGAGTGTAAAGCAGGGGGCCAGAGCATCTAACTATGGCTACACCTTC.

The table lists this clone with a count of one. The chain recombines TRBV5-1 with TRBJ2-1, with D unresolved. Germline CDR1 SGHRS, CDR2 YFSETQ. This CDR3 spans 15 amino acids. V was trimmed by 0 bases and J by 0 bases, leaving 7 bases between them. CDR3 residues: CASSLDWSSYNEQFF. The CDR3 bases are TGCGCCAGCAGCTTGGACTGGAGCTCCTACAATGAGCAGTTCTTC.

The rearrangement joins TRBV7-8 to TRBJ2-2; 7 bases match TRBD1. The CDR3 totals 15 residues. Germline V CDR1 and CDR2: SGHVS, FQNEAQ. The V segment lost 5 bases and the J segment 6 bases; nucleotides outside the gene matches: 9. The CDR3 coding sequence is TGTGCCAGCAGCCCTTTCGGGCAGGGGGCCGGGGAGCTGTTTTTT. Translation gives CASSPFGQGAGELFF.

The chain uses TRBV9 and TRBJ2-3, with D possibly TRBD2 on 6 matching bases. This CDR3 is 15 amino acids long. Deletions cut 4 bases from V and 0 bases from J, with 12 bases between. Germline V CDR1 and CDR2: SGDLS, YYNGEE. CDR3: CASSPGLPSTDTQYF. The CDR3 DNA reads as TGTGCCAGCAGCCCGGGACTCCCTAGCACAGATACGCAGTATTTT.

The chain uses TRBV5-5 and TRBJ1-4, with D possibly being TRBD1 (6 bases). This CDR3 region has 17 residues. In germline, CDR1 is SGHKS, CDR2 YYEKEE (reference sequence). V shed 7 bases and J shed 1 base, with 20 bases lying between them. CDR3 sequence: CASLQGMSGGTNEKLFF. CDR3 sequence (DNA): TGTGCCAGCCTCCAGGGGATGAGTGGCGGAACTAATGAAAAACTGTTTTTT.

V usage is TRBV30 and J usage is TRBJ2-3; D remains unclear. This CDR3 has 13 residues. The germline V and J ends were trimmed by 2 bases and 4 bases, with 10 bases remaining between them. From germline, CDR1 is GTSNPN and CDR2 SVGIG (reference sequence). DNA for the CDR3: TGTGCCTGGAGTAGGCGCCTAGCAGATACGCAGTATTTT. It yields the protein CAWSRRLADTQYF.

The chain couples TRBV14 to TRBJ2-5; D remains ambiguous. V was cut by 4 bases and J by 1 base, with 10 bases left in between. CDR3 length equals 14 residues. Per the germline V gene, CDR1 is SGHDN and CDR2 is FVKESK. The DNA of the CDR3 is TGTGCCAGCAGCCCCCTAGACACCCAAGAGACCCAGTACTTC. Its translation is CASSPLDTQETQYF.

The V call is TRBV28, the J call TRBJ2-7; TRBD2 matches at 9 bases. The germline CDR1 and CDR2 sequences are MDHEN and SYDVKM. V trimming: 6 bases; J trimming: 4 bases; junction bases outside the gene matches: 7. CDR3 length equals 14 residues. The CDR3 DNA reads TGTGCCAGCAGGTCGGCGGGAGGGCCTTACGAGCAGTACTTC. Translation gives CASRSAGGPYEQYF.